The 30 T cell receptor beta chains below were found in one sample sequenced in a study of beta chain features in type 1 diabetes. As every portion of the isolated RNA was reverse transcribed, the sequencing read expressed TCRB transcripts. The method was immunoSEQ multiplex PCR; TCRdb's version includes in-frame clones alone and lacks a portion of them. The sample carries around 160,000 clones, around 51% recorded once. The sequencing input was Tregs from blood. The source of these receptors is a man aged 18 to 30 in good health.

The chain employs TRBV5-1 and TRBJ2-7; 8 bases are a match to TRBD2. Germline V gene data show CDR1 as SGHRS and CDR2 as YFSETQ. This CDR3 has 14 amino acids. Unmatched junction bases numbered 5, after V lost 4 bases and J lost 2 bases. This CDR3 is CASSISGTTYEQYF. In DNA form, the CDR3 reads TGCGCCAGCAGCATTAGCGGGACCACCTACGAGCAGTACTTC.

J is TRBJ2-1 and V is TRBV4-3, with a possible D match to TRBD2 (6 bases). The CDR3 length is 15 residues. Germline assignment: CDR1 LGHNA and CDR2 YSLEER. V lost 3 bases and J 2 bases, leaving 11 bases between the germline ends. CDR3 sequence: CASSQEGNPYNEQFF. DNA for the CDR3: TGCGCCAGCAGCCAGGAGGGGAACCCCTACAATGAGCAGTTCTTC.

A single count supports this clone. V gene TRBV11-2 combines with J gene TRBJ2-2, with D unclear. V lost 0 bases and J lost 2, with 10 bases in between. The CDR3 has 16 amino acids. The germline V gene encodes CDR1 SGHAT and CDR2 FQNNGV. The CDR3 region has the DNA TGTGCCAGCAGCTTAGATCGGTTCCCCAACACCGGGGAGCTGTTTTTT. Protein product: CASSLDRFPNTGELFF. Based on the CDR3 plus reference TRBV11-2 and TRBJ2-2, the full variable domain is EAGVAQSPRYKIIEKRQSVAFWCNPISGHATLYWYQQILGQGPKLLIQFQNNGVVDDSQLPKDRFSAERLKGVDSTLKIQPAKLEDSAVYLCASSLDRFPNTGELFFGEGSRLTVL.

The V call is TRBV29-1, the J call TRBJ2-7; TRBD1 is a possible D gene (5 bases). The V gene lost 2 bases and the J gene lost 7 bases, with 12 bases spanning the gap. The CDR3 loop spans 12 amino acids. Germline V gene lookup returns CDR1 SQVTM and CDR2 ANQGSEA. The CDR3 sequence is CSVERHQGEQYF. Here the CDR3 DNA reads TGCAGCGTTGAAAGACACCAGGGAGAGCAGTACTTC.

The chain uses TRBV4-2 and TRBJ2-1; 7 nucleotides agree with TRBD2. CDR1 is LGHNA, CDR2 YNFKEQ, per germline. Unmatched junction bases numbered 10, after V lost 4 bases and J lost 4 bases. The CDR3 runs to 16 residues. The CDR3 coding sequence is TGTGCCAGCAGCCCCAGAACTAGCGCGAGGTACAATGAGCAGTTCTTC. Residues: CASSPRTSARYNEQFF.

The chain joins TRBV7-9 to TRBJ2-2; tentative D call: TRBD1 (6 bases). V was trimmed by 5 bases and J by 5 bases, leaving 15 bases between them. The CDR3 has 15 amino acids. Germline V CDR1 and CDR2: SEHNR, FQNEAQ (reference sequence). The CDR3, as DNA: TGTGCCAGCAGCAACCAGGGGCTAAAGACCGGGGAGCTGTTTTTT. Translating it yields CASSNQGLKTGELFF.

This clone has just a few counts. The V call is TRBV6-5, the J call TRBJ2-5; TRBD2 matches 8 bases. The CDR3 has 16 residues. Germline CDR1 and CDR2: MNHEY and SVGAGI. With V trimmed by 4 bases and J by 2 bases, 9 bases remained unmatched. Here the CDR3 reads CASSLRLAPIQETQYF. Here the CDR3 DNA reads TGTGCCAGCAGTTTAAGACTAGCGCCTATACAAGAGACCCAGTACTTC.

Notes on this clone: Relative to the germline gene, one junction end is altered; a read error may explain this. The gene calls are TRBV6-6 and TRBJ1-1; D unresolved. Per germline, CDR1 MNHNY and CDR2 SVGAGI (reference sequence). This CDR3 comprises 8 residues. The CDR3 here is CASSVRSF. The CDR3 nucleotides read TGTGCCAGCAGTGTGCGGAGCTTT.

CDR3 in amino acids: CATRTTGYNGELFF. The CDR3 nucleotides read TGTGCCACAAGAACGACAGGGTACAACGGGGAGCTGTTTTTT. V usage is TRBV5-4 and J usage is TRBJ2-2; 7 positions match TRBD1. This CDR3 has 14 residues. Germline V gene data show CDR1 as SGHNT and CDR2 as YYREEE (reference sequence). Losses at the gene ends were 9 bases for V and 7 bases for J; bases not matched to a gene: 12.

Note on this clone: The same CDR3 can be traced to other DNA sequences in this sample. The CDR3: CASSILLREQYF. CDR3 in DNA: TGTGCCAGCAGTATACTCCTACGAGAGCAGTACTTC. The chain is built from TRBV28 and TRBJ2-7; D unclear. The germline V gene encodes CDR1 MDHEN and CDR2 SYDVKM. This CDR3 region has 12 residues. Trimming stripped 5 bases from V and 7 bases from J, with 12 bases between.

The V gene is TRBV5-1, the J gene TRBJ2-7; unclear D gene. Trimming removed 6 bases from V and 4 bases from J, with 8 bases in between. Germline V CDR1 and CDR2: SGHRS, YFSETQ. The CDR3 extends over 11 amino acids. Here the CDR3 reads CASKPRYEQYF. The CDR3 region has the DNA TGCGCCAGCAAACCTAGGTACGAGCAGTACTTC.

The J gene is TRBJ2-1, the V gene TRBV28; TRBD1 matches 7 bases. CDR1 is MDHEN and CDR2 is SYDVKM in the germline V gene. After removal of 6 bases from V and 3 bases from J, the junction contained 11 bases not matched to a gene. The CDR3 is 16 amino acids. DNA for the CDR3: TGTGCCAGCAGATTCTTTCAGGGGGACCACTACAATGAGCAGTTCTTC. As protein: CASRFFQGDHYNEQFF.

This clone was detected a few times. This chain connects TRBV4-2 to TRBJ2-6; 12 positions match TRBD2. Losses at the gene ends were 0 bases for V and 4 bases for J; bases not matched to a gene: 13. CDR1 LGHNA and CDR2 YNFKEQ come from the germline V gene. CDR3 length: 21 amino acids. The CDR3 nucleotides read TGTGCCAGCAGCCAAGATAGCCCGCTCCTAGCGGGAGGGCAAGGGGCCAACGTCCTGACTTTC. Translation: CASSQDSPLLAGGQGANVLTF.

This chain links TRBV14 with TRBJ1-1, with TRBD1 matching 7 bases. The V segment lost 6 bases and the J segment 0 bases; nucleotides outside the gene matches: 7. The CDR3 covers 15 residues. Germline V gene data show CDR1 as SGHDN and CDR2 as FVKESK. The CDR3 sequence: CASRGSGQLNTEAFF. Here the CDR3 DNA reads TGTGCCAGCAGAGGATCGGGACAGTTGAACACTGAAGCTTTCTTT. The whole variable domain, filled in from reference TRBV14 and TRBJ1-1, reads EAGVTQFPSHSVIEKGQTVTLRCDPISGHDNLYWYRRVMGKEIKFLLHFVKESKQDESGMPNNRFLAERTGGTYSTLKVQPAELEDSGVYFCASRGSGQLNTEAFFGQGTRLTVV.

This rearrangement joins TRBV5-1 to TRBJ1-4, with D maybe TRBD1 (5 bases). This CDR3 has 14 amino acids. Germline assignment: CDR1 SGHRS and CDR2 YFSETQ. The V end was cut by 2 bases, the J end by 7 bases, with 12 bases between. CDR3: CASSFGGGSEKLFF. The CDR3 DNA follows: TGCGCCAGCAGCTTCGGCGGGGGGAGTGAAAAACTGTTTTTT.

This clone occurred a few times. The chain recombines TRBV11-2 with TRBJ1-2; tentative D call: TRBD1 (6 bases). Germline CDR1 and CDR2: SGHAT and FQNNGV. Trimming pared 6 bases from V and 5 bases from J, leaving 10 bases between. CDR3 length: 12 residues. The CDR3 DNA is TGTGCCAGCAGTCCGGACAGTTATGGCTACACCTTC. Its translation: CASSPDSYGYTF.

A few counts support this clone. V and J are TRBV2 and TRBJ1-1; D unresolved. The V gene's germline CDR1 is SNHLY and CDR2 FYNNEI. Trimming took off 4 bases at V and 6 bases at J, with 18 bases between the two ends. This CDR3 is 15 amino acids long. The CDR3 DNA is TGTGCCAGCAGTGCCCTACACCCTGAGGTCGCTGAAGCTTTCTTT. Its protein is CASSALHPEVAEAFF.

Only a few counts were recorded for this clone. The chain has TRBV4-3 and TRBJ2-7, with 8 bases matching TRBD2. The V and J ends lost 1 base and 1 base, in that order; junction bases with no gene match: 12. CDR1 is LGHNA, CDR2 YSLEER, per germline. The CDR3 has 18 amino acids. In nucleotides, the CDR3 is TGCGCCAGCAGCCAAGGTCCCCTAGCTAGCGGGTTATCCTACGAGCAGTACTTC. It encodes CASSQGPLASGLSYEQYF.

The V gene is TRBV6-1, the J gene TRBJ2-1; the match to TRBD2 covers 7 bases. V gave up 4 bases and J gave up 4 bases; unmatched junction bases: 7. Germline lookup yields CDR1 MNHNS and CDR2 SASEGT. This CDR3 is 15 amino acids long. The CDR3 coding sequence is TGTGCCAGCAGTGCCCCTCCAGCGGGGTACAATGAGCAGTTCTTC. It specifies CASSAPPAGYNEQFF.

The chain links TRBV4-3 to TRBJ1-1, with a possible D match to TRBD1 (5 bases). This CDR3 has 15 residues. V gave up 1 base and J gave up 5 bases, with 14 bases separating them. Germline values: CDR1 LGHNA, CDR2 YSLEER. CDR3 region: CASSQGPGGDTEAFF. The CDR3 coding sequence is TGCGCCAGCAGCCAAGGACCCGGAGGGGATACTGAAGCTTTCTTT.

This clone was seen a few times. The chain's CDR3 is CAITRGARPDTQYF. CDR3 nucleotide sequence: TGTGCGATAACCCGGGGGGCCCGCCCAGATACGCAGTATTTT. The V and J genes are TRBV30 and TRBJ2-3; a possible D gene is TRBD2 (7 bases). CDR1 GTSNPN and CDR2 SVGIG come from the germline V gene (reference sequence). The CDR3 runs to 14 residues.

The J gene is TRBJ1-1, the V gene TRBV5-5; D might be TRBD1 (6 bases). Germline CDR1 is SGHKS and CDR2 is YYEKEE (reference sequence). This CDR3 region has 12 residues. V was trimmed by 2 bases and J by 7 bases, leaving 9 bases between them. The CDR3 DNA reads TGTGCCAGCAGCTTATTGGACAGTGAAGCTTTCTTT. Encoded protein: CASSLLDSEAFF.

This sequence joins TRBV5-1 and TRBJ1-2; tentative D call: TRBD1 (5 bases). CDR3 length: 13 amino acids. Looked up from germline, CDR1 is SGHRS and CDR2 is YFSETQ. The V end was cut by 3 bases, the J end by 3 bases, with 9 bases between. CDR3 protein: CASSYQGDYGYTF. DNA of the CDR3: TGCGCCAGCAGCTACCAGGGTGACTATGGCTACACCTTC.

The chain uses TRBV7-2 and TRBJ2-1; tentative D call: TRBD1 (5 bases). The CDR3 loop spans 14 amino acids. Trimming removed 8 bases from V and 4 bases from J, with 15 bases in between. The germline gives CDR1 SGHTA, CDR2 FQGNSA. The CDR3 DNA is TGTGCCAGCTCCACAGGCCCCAAATACAATGAGCAGTTCTTC. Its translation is CASSTGPKYNEQFF.

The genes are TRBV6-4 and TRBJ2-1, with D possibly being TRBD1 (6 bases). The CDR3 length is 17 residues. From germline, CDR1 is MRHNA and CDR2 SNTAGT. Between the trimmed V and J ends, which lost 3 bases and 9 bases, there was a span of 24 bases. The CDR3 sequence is CASSEGDTPTTKSEQFF. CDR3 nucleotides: TGTGCCAGCAGTGAGGGGGACACCCCCACCACCAAGAGTGAGCAGTTCTTC.

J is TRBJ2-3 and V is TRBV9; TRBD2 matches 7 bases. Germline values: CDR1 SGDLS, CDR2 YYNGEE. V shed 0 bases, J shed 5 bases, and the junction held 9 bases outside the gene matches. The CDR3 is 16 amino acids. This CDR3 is CASSVGSSGTGDTQYF. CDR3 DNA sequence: TGTGCCAGCAGCGTAGGTTCCAGCGGGACTGGAGATACGCAGTATTTT.

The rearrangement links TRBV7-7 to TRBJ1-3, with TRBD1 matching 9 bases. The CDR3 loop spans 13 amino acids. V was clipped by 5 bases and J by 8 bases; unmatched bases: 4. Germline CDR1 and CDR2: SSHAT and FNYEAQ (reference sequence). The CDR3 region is CASSRDRGDTIYF. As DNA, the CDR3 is TGTGCCAGCAGCCGCGACAGGGGGGACACCATATATTTT.

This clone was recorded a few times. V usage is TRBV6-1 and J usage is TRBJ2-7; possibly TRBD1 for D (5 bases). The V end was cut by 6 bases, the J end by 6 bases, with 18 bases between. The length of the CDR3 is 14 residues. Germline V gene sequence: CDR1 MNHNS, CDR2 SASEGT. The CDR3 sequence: CASRQGDVVSEQYF. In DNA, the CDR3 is TGTGCCAGCAGGCAGGGCGATGTTGTATCCGAGCAGTACTTC.

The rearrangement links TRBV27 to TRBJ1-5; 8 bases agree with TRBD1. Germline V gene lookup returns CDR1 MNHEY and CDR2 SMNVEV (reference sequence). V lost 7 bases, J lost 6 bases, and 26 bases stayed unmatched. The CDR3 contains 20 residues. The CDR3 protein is CASIHPANRTGNGDIQPQHF. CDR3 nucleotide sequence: TGTGCCAGCATCCATCCTGCTAACAGGACAGGGAACGGGGATATTCAGCCCCAGCATTTT.

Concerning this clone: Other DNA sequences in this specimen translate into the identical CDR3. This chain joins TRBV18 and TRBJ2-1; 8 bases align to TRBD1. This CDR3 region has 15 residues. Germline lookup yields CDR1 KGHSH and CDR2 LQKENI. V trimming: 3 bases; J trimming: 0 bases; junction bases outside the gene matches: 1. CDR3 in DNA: TGTGCCAGCTCACCGGGACAGGCCTCCTACAATGAGCAGTTCTTC. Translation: CASSPGQASYNEQFF.